This is a list of T cell receptor beta chains from one sample in a study of shared clonotypes between healthy human individuals. Generated by immunoSEQ multiplex PCR, the TCRdb table keeps only in-frame clones and is missing some. The sample has around 88,000 clones; 68% are singletons. Specimen: memory CD8+ T cells sorted from blood. The source of these receptors is a man aged 25 to 45 in good health. Both conserved end residues are part of each CDR3. A D gene is named only where the DNA matches it firmly. Size values are once, few and many counts, or a class for expanded clones, and some rows have none.

v_gene,len,abundance,d_gene,j_gene,CDR3aa,CDR3nt
TRBV27,12,-,-,TRBJ2-2,CASSPVTGELFF,TGTGCCAGCAGTCCAGTCACCGGGGAGCTGTTTTTT
TRBV10-1,18,few,TRBD2,TRBJ2-7,CASSESTSGRRVSYEQYF,TGCGCCAGCAGTGAGTCTACTAGCGGGAGACGGGTAAGCTACGAGCAGTACTTC
TRBV7-8,17,-,TRBD2,TRBJ2-3,CASSERLARPLADTQYF,TGTGCCAGCAGCGAACGACTAGCGAGGCCCCTAGCAGATACGCAGTATTTT
TRBV7-2,14,-,-,TRBJ2-7,CASSLRTWLDEQYF,TGTGCCAGCAGCTTAAGGACGTGGCTCGACGAGCAGTACTTC
TRBV6-4,15,-,TRBD2,TRBJ2-1,CASSVSAGGSHEQFF,TGTGCCAGCAGTGTTTCCGCGGGAGGGTCCCATGAGCAGTTCTTC
TRBV7-2,15,few,-,TRBJ2-7,CASSLVAGPPYEQYF,TGTGCCAGCAGCTTAGTGGCGGGGCCACCCTACGAGCAGTACTTC
TRBV7-8,11,-,-,TRBJ2-3,CASSSSSGTYF,TGTGCCAGCAGCTCCTCCTCCGGGACATACTTT
TRBV5-4,16,few,-,TRBJ2-5,CASRKSIPGGRETQYF,TGTGCCAGCAGGAAAAGCATCCCGGGTGGGCGGGAGACCCAGTACTTC
TRBV6-4,14,few,-,TRBJ2-1,CASSDTRLPGEQFF,TGTGCCAGCAGTGATACCCGACTACCGGGTGAGCAGTTCTTC
TRBV4-1,15,once,-,TRBJ2-7,CASSPRGASSYEQYF,TGCGCCAGCAGCCCGAGGGGGGCGTCCTCCTACGAGCAGTACTTC
TRBV6-1,12,many,-,TRBJ2-4,CATAGAKNIQYF,TGTGCCACCGCCGGAGCCAAAAACATTCAGTACTTC
TRBV5-4,15,-,-,TRBJ1-2,CASSLGREGLYGYTF,TGTGCCAGCAGCTTGGGGAGGGAAGGACTCTATGGCTACACCTTC
TRBV2,15,many,-,TRBJ2-7,CASSESWDNTYEQYF,TGTGCCAGCAGTGAGAGTTGGGACAATACCTACGAGCAGTACTTC
TRBV11-2,17,-,TRBD2,TRBJ2-2,CASSLWILAGDSGELFF,TGTGCCAGCAGCTTGTGGATCCTAGCGGGGGATTCCGGGGAGCTGTTTTTT
TRBV28,13,-,-,TRBJ2-1,CASSPLTGTEQFF,TGTGCCAGCAGCCCTCTTACAGGGACCGAGCAGTTCTTC
TRBV11-3,15,many,TRBD2,TRBJ2-3,CASSLDRTSGSTQYF,TGTGCCAGCAGCTTAGACCGGACTAGCGGGAGTACGCAGTATTTT
TRBV2,17,-,TRBD2,TRBJ2-7,CASSPGTSALWAYEQYF,TGTGCCAGCAGTCCCGGGACTAGCGCCTTGTGGGCCTACGAGCAGTACTTC
TRBV5-1,17,-,TRBD1,TRBJ2-1,CASSSQRTGLAYNEQFF,TGCGCCAGCAGCTCCCAGAGGACAGGGTTGGCGTACAATGAGCAGTTCTTC
TRBV15,14,few,-,TRBJ1-1,CATSRGRTDAEAFF,TGTGCCACCAGCAGGGGACGGACTGACGCTGAAGCTTTCTTT
TRBV19,15,-,-,TRBJ1-2,CASSITPWGNGGYTF,TGTGCCAGTAGTATAACCCCATGGGGTAACGGTGGCTACACCTTC
TRBV29-1,13,-,-,TRBJ2-5,CSVPGPVQETQYF,TGCAGCGTTCCGGGCCCTGTACAAGAGACCCAGTACTTC
TRBV27,14,few,-,TRBJ2-2,CASSLPANTGELFF,TGTGCCAGCAGTCTCCCGGCGAACACCGGGGAGCTGTTTTTT
TRBV4-3,13,-,-,TRBJ2-5,CASSQEGSETQYF,TGCGCCAGCAGCCAAGAGGGATCGGAGACCCAGTACTTC
TRBV10-2,15,many,-,TRBJ1-3,CASRGLGGSGNTIYF,TGCGCCAGCAGGGGCCTTGGCGGCTCTGGAAACACCATATATTTT